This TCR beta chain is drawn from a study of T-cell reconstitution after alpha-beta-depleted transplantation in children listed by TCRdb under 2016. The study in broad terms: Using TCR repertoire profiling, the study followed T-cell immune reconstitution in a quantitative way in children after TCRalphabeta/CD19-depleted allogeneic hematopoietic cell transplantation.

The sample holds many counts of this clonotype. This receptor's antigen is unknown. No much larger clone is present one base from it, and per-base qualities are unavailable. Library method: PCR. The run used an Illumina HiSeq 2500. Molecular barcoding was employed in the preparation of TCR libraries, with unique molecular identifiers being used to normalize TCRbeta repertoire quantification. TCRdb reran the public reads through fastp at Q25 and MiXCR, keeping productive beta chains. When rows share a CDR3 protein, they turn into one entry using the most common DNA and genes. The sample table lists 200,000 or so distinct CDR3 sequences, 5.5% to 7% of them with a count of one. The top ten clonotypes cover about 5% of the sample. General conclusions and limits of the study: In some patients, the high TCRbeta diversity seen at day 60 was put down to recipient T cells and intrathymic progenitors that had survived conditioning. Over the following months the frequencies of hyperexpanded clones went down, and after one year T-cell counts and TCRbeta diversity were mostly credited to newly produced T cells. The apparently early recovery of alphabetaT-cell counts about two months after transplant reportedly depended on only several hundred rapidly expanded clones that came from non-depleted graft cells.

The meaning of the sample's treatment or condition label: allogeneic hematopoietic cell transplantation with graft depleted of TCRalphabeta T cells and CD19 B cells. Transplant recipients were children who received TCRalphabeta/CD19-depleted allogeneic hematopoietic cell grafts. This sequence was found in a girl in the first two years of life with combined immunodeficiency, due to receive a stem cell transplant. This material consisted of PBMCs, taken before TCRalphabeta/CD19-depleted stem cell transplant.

The DNA sequence reads TGTGCCAGCAGTTCAAACTATGGCTACACCTTC. This gives the protein CASSSNYGYTF. This receptor chain uses TRBV12-3 or TRBV12-4 and TRBJ1-2, with no confident D gene call. From cysteine to phenylalanine, the CDR3 is 11 amino acids long. The read is trimmed to its CDR3 DNA, 33 bases read in frame from base 1. V lost 4 bases and J lost 2 bases; the stretch between them is 2 bases long.